The present entry profiles one T cell receptor beta chain with its context. CDR3 size: 14 residues. With 3 bases removed from V and 4 bases from J, the gap between germline ends came to 13 bases. Germline V lookup: CDR1 DFQATT, CDR2 SNEGSKA (reference sequence). This entry is derived from a study of CD8 T cells in Susac syndrome. RNA amounts of about 0.45 to 1 ug underwent reverse transcription with random hexamers. TCRdb reanalysed the immunoSEQ multiplex PCR reads using MiXCR and keeps one entry per CDR3 protein. The table lists 330,000 or so distinct CDR3 sequences, 89% of them singletons, with under 0.2% in the top ten.

The rearrangement uses TRBV20-1 and TRBJ2-1; D remains unclear. Sequenced material: CD8+ T cells from PBMCs. The sequence was collected from a human donor with multiple sclerosis. The CDR3 DNA follows: TGCAGTGCTAGTTCTCCTAGAGGTTACAATGAGCAGTTCTTC. This encodes CSASSPRGYNEQFF.